The source of this TCR beta chain is a study of early T cells in non-severe SARS-CoV-2 infection (dated by TCRdb to the early 2020s). Describing the broader study: Bulk RNA from unsorted whole blood was used for TCR sequencing, so alpha and beta chains could not be paired. The study at large found these results: VDJdb matching was skewed toward anti-spike CD8 responses and likely underestimated virus-specific expansions, missing private and CD4 specificities.

A case-control design nested within a healthcare worker cohort in London, UK, was used, with weekly nasopharyngeal swab PCR tests and blood sampling performed. Healthcare workers were enrolled in the week of the UK lockdown, from 23 to 31 March 2020, and were followed every week for up to roughly 15 weeks. Per the germline V gene, SQVTM is the CDR1 and ANQGSEA is the CDR2. Ends trimmed: V by 8 bases, J by 5 bases; bases unmatched to a gene: 13. Measured from the cysteine to the phenylalanine, the CDR3 is 14 residues long. CDR3 DNA is the only sequence kept; it has 42 bases, read in frame from the first base. This clonotype was detected ten times or more. There is no known antigen for this receptor. No base qualities exist here, and no much larger clone lies one base off it. The library was obtained by 5' RACE. The sequencer was a NextSeq 500. The TCR library protocol attached unique molecular identifiers to individual cDNA molecules to correct for sequencing error and PCR bias. Both TCR alpha and beta chains were sequenced, and tight co-correlation was observed between alpha and beta sequence abundances in each sample. The authors processed their data as follows. V gene, J gene and CDR3 annotation of TCR sequences was performed with Decombinator V4. Expanded TCRs were defined as changing significantly between any two time points under a Poisson model with p below 0.0001. TCR abundances were normalised to the total number of TCRs sequenced in each sample and reported as counts per million. MAIT TCRs were defined by TRAV1-2 paired with TRAJ12, TRAJ20 or TRAJ33, and iNKT TCRs by TRAV10 paired with TRAJ18. VDJdb, accessed on 1 November 2021, was searched for TCRs annotated for CMV, EBV and SARS-CoV-2, and TCRs annotated for more than one antigen were excluded. The public sequencing data were trimmed at Q25 with fastp and processed into clonotypes with MiXCR by TCRdb, which kept only in-frame beta chains. CDR3 protein duplicates are merged, each entry listing the most common genes and DNA. The V and J calls here are based on TCRdb, not the publication. This sample lists 35,000 to 55,000 distinct CDR3 sequences; 11% were detected once. The ten largest clones add up to roughly a fifth of the sample.

This sequence was found in an adult who was a healthcare worker with PCR-confirmed SARS-CoV-2 infection or an uninfected control (not recorded which). The sample was whole blood. The sequence joins TRBV29-1 to TRBJ2-5; TRBD1 matches 8 bases in the middle. The DNA is TGCAGCTCCGTTGAGACAGGGGCGGGTGAGACCCAGTACTTC. Translation gives CSSVETGAGETQYF.